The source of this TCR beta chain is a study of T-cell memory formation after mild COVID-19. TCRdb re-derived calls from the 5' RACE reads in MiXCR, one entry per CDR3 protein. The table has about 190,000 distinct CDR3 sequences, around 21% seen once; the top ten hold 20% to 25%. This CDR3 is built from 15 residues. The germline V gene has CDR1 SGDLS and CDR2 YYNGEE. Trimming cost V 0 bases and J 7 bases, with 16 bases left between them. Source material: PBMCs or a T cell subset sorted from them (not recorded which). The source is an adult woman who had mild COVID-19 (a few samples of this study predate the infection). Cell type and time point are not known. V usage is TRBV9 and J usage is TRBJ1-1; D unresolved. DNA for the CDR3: TGTGCCAGCAGCGTAGTAGGTCAGGACGGACTTGAAGCTTTCTTT. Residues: CASSVVGQDGLEAFF.